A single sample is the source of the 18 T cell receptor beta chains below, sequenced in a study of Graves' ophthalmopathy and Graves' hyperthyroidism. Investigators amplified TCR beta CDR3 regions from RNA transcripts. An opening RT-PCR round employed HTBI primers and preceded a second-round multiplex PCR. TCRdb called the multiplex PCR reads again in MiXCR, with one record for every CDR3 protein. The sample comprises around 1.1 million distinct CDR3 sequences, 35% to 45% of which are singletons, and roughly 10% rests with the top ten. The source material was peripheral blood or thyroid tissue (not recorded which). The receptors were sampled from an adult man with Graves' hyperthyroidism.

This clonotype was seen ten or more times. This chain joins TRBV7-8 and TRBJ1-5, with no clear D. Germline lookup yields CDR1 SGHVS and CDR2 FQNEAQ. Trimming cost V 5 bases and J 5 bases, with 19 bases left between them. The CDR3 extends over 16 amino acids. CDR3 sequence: CASSPWPGRMDQPQHF. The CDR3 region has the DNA TGTGCCAGCAGCCCCTGGCCAGGACGCATGGATCAGCCCCAGCATTTT.

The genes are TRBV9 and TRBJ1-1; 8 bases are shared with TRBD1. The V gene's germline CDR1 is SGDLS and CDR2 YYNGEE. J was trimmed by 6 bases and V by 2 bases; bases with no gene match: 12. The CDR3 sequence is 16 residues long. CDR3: CASSVTTGGGKSEAFF. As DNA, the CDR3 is TGTGCCAGCAGCGTCACCACAGGGGGGGGGAAGTCTGAAGCTTTCTTT.

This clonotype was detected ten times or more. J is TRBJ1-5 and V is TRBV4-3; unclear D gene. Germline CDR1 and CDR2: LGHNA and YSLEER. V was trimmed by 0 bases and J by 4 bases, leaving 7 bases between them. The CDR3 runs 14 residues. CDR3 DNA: TGCGCCAGCAGCCAAGATGGCGGTAATCAGCCCCAGCATTTT. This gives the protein CASSQDGGNQPQHF.

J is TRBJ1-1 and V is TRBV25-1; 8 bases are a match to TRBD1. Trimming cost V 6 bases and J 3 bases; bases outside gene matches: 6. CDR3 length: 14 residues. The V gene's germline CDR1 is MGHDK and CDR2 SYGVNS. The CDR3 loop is CASRPETGDTEAFF. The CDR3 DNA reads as TGTGCCAGCAGACCCGAGACAGGGGACACTGAAGCTTTCTTT.

CDR3 residues: CASSPHQLITEAFF. In DNA, the CDR3 is TGTGCCAGCAGCCCCCACCAACTTATCACTGAAGCTTTCTTT. The chain has TRBV7-8 and TRBJ1-1, with no clear D. This CDR3 contains 14 residues. Trimming took 5 bases from V and 4 from J, leaving 14 bases between them. CDR1 is SGHVS and CDR2 is FQNEAQ in the germline V gene. Full variable domain (missing parts from reference TRBV7-8 and TRBJ1-1): GAGVSQSPRYKVAKRGQDVALRCDPISGHVSLFWYQQALGQGPEFLTYFQNEAQLDKSGLPSDRFFAERPEGSVSTLKIQRTQQEDSAVYLCASSPHQLITEAFFGQGTRLTVV.

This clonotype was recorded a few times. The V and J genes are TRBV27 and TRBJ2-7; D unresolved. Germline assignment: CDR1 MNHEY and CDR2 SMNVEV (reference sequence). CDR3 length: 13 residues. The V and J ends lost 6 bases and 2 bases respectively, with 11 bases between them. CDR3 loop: CASSHRQAYEQYF. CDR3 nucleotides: TGTGCCAGCAGCCACCGGCAGGCCTACGAGCAGTACTTC.

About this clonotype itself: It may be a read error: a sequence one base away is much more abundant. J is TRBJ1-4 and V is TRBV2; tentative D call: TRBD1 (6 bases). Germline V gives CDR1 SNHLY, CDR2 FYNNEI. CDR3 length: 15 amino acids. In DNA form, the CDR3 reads TGTGCCAGCAGTTTACAGGGTGCCGTATCGGAAAAACTGCTTTTT. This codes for CASSLQGAVSEKLLF.

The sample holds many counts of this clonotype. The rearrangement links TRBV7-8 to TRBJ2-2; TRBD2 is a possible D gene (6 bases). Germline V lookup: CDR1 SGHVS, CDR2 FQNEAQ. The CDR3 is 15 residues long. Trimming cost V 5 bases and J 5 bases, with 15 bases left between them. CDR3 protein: CASSPGTGITGELFF. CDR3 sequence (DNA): TGTGCCAGCAGCCCCGGGACTGGCATTACCGGGGAGCTGTTTTTT.

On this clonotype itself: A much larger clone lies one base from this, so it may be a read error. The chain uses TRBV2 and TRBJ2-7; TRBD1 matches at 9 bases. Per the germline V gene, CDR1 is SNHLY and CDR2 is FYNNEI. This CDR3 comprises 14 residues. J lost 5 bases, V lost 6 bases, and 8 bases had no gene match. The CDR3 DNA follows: TGTGCCAGCAGCGTAGGGACAGGGTACCACGAGCAGTACTTC. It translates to CASSVGTGYHEQYF.

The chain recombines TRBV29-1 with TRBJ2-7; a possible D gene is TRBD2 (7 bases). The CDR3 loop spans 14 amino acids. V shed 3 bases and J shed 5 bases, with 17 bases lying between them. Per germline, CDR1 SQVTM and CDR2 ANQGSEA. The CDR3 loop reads CSVDGGGGPHEQYF. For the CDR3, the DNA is TGCAGCGTTGACGGGGGCGGGGGACCCCACGAGCAGTACTTC.

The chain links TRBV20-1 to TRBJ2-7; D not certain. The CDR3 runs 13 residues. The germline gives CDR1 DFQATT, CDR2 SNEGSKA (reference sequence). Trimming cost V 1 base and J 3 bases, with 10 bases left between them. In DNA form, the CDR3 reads TGCAGTGCTAGAGCCCGCGGAAGCTACGAGCAGTACTTC. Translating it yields CSARARGSYEQYF.

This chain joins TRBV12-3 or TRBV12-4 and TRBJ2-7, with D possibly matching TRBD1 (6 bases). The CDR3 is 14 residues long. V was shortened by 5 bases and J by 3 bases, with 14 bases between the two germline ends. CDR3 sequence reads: CASSADRTIYEQYF. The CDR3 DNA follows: TGTGCCAGCAGTGCCGACAGGACGATCTACGAGCAGTACTTC.

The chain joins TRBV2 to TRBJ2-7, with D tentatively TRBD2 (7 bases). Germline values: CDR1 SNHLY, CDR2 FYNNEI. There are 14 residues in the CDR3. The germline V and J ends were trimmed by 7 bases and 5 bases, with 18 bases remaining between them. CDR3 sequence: CASTERGGGNEQYF. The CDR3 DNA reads TGTGCCAGCACCGAGAGGGGGGGCGGGAACGAGCAGTACTTC.

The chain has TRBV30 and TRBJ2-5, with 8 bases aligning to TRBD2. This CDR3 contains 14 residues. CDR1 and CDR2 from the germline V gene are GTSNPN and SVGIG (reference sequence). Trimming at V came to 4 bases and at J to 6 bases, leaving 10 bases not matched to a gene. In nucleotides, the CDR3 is TGTGCCTGGAACAAGGGGACTAGTCTGCAGACCCAGTACTTC. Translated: CAWNKGTSLQTQYF.

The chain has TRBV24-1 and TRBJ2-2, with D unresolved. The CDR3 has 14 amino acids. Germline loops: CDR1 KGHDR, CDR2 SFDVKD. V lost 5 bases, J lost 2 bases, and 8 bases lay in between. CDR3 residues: CATSGKGNTGELFF. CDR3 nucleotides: TGTGCCACCAGTGGCAAGGGAAACACCGGGGAGCTGTTTTTT.

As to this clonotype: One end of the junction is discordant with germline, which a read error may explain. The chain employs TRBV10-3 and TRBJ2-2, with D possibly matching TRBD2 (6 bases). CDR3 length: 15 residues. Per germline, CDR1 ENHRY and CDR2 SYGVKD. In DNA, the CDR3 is TGTGCCAGCAGTTACCAACTAGCCCTTGGGGGGGAGCTGTTTTTT. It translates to CASSYQLALGGELFF.

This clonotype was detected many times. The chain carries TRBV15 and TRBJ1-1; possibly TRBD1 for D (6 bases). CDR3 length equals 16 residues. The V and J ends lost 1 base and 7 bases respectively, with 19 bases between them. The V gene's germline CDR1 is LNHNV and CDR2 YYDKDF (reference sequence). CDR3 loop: CATSRGLARTEIEAFF. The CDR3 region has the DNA TGTGCCACCAGCAGAGGTTTGGCTAGGACAGAGATTGAAGCTTTCTTT.

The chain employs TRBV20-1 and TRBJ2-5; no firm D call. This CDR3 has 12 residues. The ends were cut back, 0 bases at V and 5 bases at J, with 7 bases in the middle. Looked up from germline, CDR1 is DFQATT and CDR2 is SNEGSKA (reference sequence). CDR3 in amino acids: CSARDPGETQYF. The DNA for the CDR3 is TGCAGTGCTAGAGATCCCGGGGAGACCCAGTACTTC.